The 10 T cell receptor beta chains below come from one sample, sequenced in a study of shared clonotypes between healthy human individuals. Assay: immunoSEQ multiplex PCR; the TCRdb copy retains only in-frame clones and omits some. The table lists fewer than 3 million clones, less than 95% of them singletons. The sequenced sample was naive CD4+ T cells from PBMCs. Regarding subset: CD45RA+ positively selected. These receptors were obtained from a man aged 18 to 29 in good health. Some clones in this sample may be carry-over from other donors' samples.

The chain joins TRBV15 to TRBJ2-2; D uncertain. Trimming cost V 5 bases and J 0 bases, with 10 bases left between them. The CDR3 runs to 15 residues. Looked up from germline, CDR1 is LNHNV and CDR2 is YYDKDF (reference sequence). As DNA, the CDR3 is TGTGCCACCAGCCTCCGAATTTCGAACACCGGGGAGCTGTTTTTT. This sequence encodes CATSLRISNTGELFF.

The chain has TRBV11-2 and TRBJ1-4; 8 bases are a match to TRBD1. Per the germline V gene, CDR1 is SGHAT and CDR2 is FQNNGV. V gave up 2 bases and J gave up 6 bases; unmatched junction bases: 8. The CDR3 contains 16 residues. Written as DNA, the CDR3 is TGTGCCAGCAGCTTAAGATGGGGACAGGATCATGAAAAACTGTTTTTT. Translation: CASSLRWGQDHEKLFF.

This sequence joins TRBV7-9 and TRBJ2-2; 8 bases fit TRBD1. This CDR3 has 15 amino acids. V trimming: 2 bases; J trimming: 7 bases; junction bases outside the gene matches: 6. Germline-derived CDR1 and CDR2 are SEHNR and FQNEAQ (reference sequence). The CDR3 here is CASSLPTGEHGELFF. The CDR3, as DNA: TGTGCCAGCAGCTTACCGACAGGGGAGCACGGGGAGCTGTTTTTT. Complete variable domain (other parts from reference TRBV7-9 and TRBJ2-2): DTGVSQNPRHKITKRGQNVTFRCDPISEHNRLYWYRQTLGQGPEFLTYFQNEAQLEKSRLLSDRFSAERPKGSFSTLEIQRTEQGDSAMYLCASSLPTGEHGELFFGEGSRLTVL.

The gene calls are TRBV11-2 and TRBJ2-5; TRBD2 is a possible D gene (6 bases). The V gene's germline CDR1 is SGHAT and CDR2 FQNNGV. V lost 5 bases to trimming and J lost 5 bases, with 15 bases between them. The CDR3 is made up of 14 amino acids. Here the CDR3 reads CASSPRRGIETQYF. CDR3 nucleotide sequence: TGTGCCAGCAGCCCACGGCGGGGAATTGAGACCCAGTACTTC.

This clone was found once. The chain links TRBV7-9 to TRBJ2-1, with 9 bases matching TRBD2. The CDR3 extends over 15 amino acids. CDR1 and CDR2 (germline): SEHNR, FQNEAQ (reference sequence). Trimming took 5 bases from V and 12 from J; bases not matched to a gene: 14. This CDR3 reads CASSNRLAEIERQFF. CDR3 bases: TGTGCCAGCAGCAATCGACTAGCGGAAATCGAAAGGCAGTTCTTC.

This chain uses TRBV30 with TRBJ2-7; 7 bases line up with TRBD2. The CDR3 runs 12 residues. V was clipped by 3 bases and J by 3 bases; unmatched bases: 2. Germline loops: CDR1 GTSNPN, CDR2 SVGIG (reference sequence). The CDR3 nucleotides are TGTGCCTGGAGCCCTAGCGGCTACGAGCAGTACTTC. Protein product: CAWSPSGYEQYF.

The chain recombines TRBV7-2 with TRBJ1-2; unclear D gene. The CDR3 spans 14 residues. The V gene's germline CDR1 is SGHTA and CDR2 FQGNSA. V was clipped by 2 bases and J by 7 bases, with 14 bases between them. CDR3 nucleotide sequence: TGTGCCAGCAGCTTATGGCGTCAAATCCGTGGCTACACCTTC. As protein: CASSLWRQIRGYTF.

The chain joins TRBV5-6 to TRBJ1-2, with D hard to call. V was trimmed by 0 bases and J by 3 bases, leaving 15 bases between them. The CDR3 is 16 residues long. Germline-derived CDR1 and CDR2 are SGHDT and YYEEEE. This CDR3 is CASSLDLGGSDYGYTF. CDR3 coding DNA: TGTGCCAGCAGCTTGGATTTGGGCGGCAGCGACTATGGCTACACCTTC. The full variable domain, completed using reference TRBV5-6 and TRBJ1-2, is DAGVTQSPTHLIKTRGQQVTLRCSPKSGHDTVSWYQQALGQGPQFIFQYYEEEERQRGNFPDRFSGHQFPNYSSELNVNALLLGDSALYLCASSLDLGGSDYGYTFGSGTRLTVV.

This clone was recorded only once. This sequence joins TRBV19 and TRBJ1-1; possibly TRBD1 for D (6 bases). The V end was cut by 6 bases, the J end by 1 base, with 15 bases between. The CDR3 totals 15 residues. Germline-derived CDR1 and CDR2 are LNHDA and SQIVND (reference sequence). This CDR3 reads CASSSPQGRNTEAFF. CDR3 DNA sequence: TGTGCCAGTAGCTCCCCCCAGGGGCGGAACACTGAAGCTTTCTTT.

The chain couples TRBV14 to TRBJ2-3; D is unresolved. CDR1 and CDR2 (germline): SGHDN, FVKESK. V lost 0 bases to trimming and J lost 0 bases, with 10 bases between them. The CDR3 runs 16 residues. DNA for the CDR3: TGTGCCAGCAGCCAAGATGCCAGGTTTAGCACAGATACGCAGTATTTT. Translated: CASSQDARFSTDTQYF. Combining the CDR3 with reference TRBV14 and TRBJ2-3 gives the whole variable domain EAGVTQFPSHSVIEKGQTVTLRCDPISGHDNLYWYRRVMGKEIKFLLHFVKESKQDESGMPNNRFLAERTGGTYSTLKVQPAELEDSGVYFCASSQDARFSTDTQYFGPGTRLTVL.